This section outlines one TCR beta chain sequence together with its context. Mismatch with germline at one junction end may stem from a read error. The study used treatment-naive patients who had stable or active relapsing-remitting disease as multiple sclerosis controls. FACS was used to enrich TEMRA cells, whereas the CD8+ and CD4+ T cells were obtained by negative isolation. Reverse transcription of about 0.45 to 1 ug RNA used random hexamers. Multiplex immunoSEQ PCR targeted 54 Vbeta and 13 Jbeta TCR beta segments. TCRdb used MiXCR to reprocess the immunoSEQ multiplex PCR reads, holding one entry per CDR3 protein. The sample has a few hundred thousand distinct CDR3 sequences; roughly 85% are singletons. This entry belongs to a study of CD8 T cells in Susac syndrome. The CDR3 spans 15 residues. Per the germline V gene, CDR1 is PRHDT and CDR2 is FYEKMQ (reference sequence).

The rearrangement links TRBV13 to TRBJ2-2; the match to TRBD1 covers 7 bases. This clonotype was obtained from a human donor with multiple sclerosis. Sequencing input: CD8+ T cells from PBMCs. The CDR3 DNA reads as TGTGCCAGCAGCGTAGGACAGGCGGACACCGGGGAGCTGTTTTTT. Its protein is CASSVGQADTGELFF.